A single sample is the source of the 9 T cell receptor beta chains below, sequenced in a study of human thymus T cells. During corrective heart surgery, resections were taken, and the thymus tissue came from them. Clones were read by immunoSEQ multiplex PCR, and TCRdb kept only the in-frame ones, dropping some. Here the sample spans about 120,000 clones, about 95% being singletons. The specimen was thymus tissue. The origin of the receptors is a boy in the first two years of life with a congenital heart defect but otherwise immunologically healthy.

The chain recombines TRBV5-6 with TRBJ1-1; no reliable D call. Germline loops: CDR1 SGHDT, CDR2 YYEEEE. Trimming removed 1 base from V and 4 bases from J, with 20 bases in between. The CDR3 spans 17 residues. The CDR3, as DNA: TGTGCCAGCAGCTTGCTTAGTCTCGGGGTCGAAGGCACTGAAGCTTTCTTT. Amino acids: CASSLLSLGVEGTEAFF.

The chain recombines TRBV19 with TRBJ2-5; no clear D gene. V gave up 6 bases and J gave up 5 bases, with 13 bases separating them. Germline V gene data show CDR1 as LNHDA and CDR2 as SQIVND (reference sequence). The CDR3 totals 13 residues. The CDR3 loop reads CASSPEVQETQYF. The CDR3 region has the DNA TGTGCCAGTAGCCCAGAAGTCCAGGAGACCCAGTACTTC.

The V call is TRBV5-6, the J call TRBJ2-6; D is ambiguous. The germline V and J ends were trimmed by 4 bases and 1 base, with 12 bases remaining between them. Germline CDR1 reads SGHDT; CDR2 reads YYEEEE. The CDR3 is 16 amino acids. The CDR3 loop is CASSPPPRSGANVLTF. CDR3 nucleotide sequence: TGTGCCAGCAGCCCTCCACCGCGTTCTGGGGCCAACGTCCTGACTTTC.

V is TRBV10-1 and J is TRBJ2-3; TRBD1 aligns across 7 bases. V shed 6 bases, J shed 2 bases, and the junction held 2 bases outside the gene matches. The CDR3 totals 13 residues. Per germline, CDR1 WNHNN and CDR2 SYGVQD (reference sequence). The DNA of the CDR3 is TGCGCCAGCAGGGGACAGTTCACAGATACGCAGTATTTT. Its protein product is CASRGQFTDTQYF.

Here the CDR3 reads CSVVFRGQTYEQYF. CDR3 DNA sequence: TGCAGCGTTGTATTTCGCGGACAGACCTACGAGCAGTACTTC. The V gene is TRBV29-1, the J gene TRBJ2-7; TRBD1 might be the D (6 bases). The CDR3 has 14 amino acids. The V and J ends lost 4 bases and 2 bases respectively, with 15 bases between them. Per the germline V gene, CDR1 is SQVTM and CDR2 is ANQGSEA.

The chain combines TRBV5-6 with TRBJ1-1; no definite D call. The CDR3 is 16 residues long. From germline, CDR1 is SGHDT and CDR2 YYEEEE. The V and J ends lost 0 bases and 1 base respectively, with 13 bases between them. CDR3 DNA sequence: TGTGCCAGCAGCTTGGCCCCTGGGCGAGAGAACACTGAAGCTTTCTTT. Translation gives CASSLAPGRENTEAFF.

The rearrangement links TRBV28 to TRBJ1-4; D gene unclear. Germline CDR1 and CDR2: MDHEN and SYDVKM. This CDR3 contains 12 residues. Trimming pared 6 bases from V and 4 bases from J, leaving 6 bases between. In DNA form, the CDR3 reads TGTGCCAGCAGCTTAGGTAATGAAAAACTGTTTTTT. Amino acids: CASSLGNEKLFF.

The rearrangement links TRBV7-9 to TRBJ1-1; maybe TRBD1 (6 bases). V was cut by 4 bases and J by 1 base, with 13 bases left in between. Germline V gene data show CDR1 as SEHNR and CDR2 as FQNEAQ (reference sequence). This CDR3 comprises 15 residues. The CDR3 sequence: CASSSPGGRNTEAFF. CDR3 coding DNA: TGTGCCAGCAGCTCCCCGGGGGGCCGGAACACTGAAGCTTTCTTT.

The table lists this clone with a count of one. This rearrangement joins TRBV29-1 to TRBJ2-1, with D unresolved. The CDR3 covers 12 residues. Per germline, CDR1 SQVTM and CDR2 ANQGSEA. V was cut by 6 bases and J by 11 bases, with 17 bases left in between. The DNA for the CDR3 is TGCAGCGTGACCTTGAATCGGCGACAGCAGTTCTTC. Encoded protein: CSVTLNRRQQFF.